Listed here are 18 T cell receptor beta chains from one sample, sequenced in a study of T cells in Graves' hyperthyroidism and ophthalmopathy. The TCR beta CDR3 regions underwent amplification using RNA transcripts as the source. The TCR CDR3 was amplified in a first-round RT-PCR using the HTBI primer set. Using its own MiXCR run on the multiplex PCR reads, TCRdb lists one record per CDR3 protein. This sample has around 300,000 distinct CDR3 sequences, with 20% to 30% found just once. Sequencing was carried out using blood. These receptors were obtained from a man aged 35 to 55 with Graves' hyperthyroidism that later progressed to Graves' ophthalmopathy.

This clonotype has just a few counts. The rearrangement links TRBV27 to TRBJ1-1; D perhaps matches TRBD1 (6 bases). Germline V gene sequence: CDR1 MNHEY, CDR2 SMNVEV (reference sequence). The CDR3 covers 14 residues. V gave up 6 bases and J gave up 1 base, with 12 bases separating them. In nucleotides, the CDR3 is TGTGCCAGCAGCCCAGGACAGAGGAACACTGAAGCTTTCTTT. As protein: CASSPGQRNTEAFF.

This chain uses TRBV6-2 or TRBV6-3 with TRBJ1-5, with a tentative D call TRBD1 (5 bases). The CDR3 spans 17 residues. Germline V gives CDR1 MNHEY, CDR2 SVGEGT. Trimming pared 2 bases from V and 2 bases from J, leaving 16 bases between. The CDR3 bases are TGTGCCAGCAGTTACATTTCCGGCGGGGCTGGCAATCAGCCCCAGCATTTT. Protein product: CASSYISGGAGNQPQHF.

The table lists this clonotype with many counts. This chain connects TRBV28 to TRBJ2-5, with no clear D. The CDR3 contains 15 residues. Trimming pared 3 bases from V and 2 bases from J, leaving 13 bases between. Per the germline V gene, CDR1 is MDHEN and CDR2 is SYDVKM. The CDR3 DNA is TGTGCCAGCAGTTTCGCGTCGGGCCAACAAGAGACCCAGTACTTC. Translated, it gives CASSFASGQQETQYF.

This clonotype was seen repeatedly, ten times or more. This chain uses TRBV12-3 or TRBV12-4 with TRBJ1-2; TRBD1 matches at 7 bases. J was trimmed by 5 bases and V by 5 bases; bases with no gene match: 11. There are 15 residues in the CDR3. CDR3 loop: CASSPLWDSSYGYTF. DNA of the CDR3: TGTGCCAGCAGTCCTCTCTGGGACAGCTCTTATGGCTACACCTTC.

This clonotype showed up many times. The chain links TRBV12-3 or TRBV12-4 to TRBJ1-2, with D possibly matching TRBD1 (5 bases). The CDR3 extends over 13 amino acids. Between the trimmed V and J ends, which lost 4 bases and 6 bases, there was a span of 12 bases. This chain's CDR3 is CASSSGQQDGYTF. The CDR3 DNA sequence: TGTGCCAGCAGTTCTGGACAACAAGATGGCTACACCTTC.

The DNA for the CDR3 is TGTGCCAGCAGTTACTCGAAGGCCGATCAATCCTATGGCTACACCTTC. Encoded protein: CASSYSKADQSYGYTF. The chain links TRBV6-5 to TRBJ1-2; D unclear. CDR1 and CDR2 (germline): MNHEY, SVGAGI. The CDR3 is 16 residues long. V dropped 0 bases and J dropped 4 bases, with 15 bases sitting between them.

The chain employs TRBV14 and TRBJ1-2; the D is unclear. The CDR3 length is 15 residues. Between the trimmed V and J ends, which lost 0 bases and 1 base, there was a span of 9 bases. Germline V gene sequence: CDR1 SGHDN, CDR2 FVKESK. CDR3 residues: CASSQEVSDNYGYTF. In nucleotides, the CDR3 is TGTGCCAGCAGCCAAGAGGTGTCTGATAACTATGGCTACACCTTC.

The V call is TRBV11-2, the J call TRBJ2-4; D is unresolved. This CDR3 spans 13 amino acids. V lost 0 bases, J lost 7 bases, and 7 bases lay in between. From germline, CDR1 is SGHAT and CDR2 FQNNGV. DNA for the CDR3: TGTGCCAGCAGCTTAGATTGGACGAACATTCAGTACTTC. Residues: CASSLDWTNIQYF.

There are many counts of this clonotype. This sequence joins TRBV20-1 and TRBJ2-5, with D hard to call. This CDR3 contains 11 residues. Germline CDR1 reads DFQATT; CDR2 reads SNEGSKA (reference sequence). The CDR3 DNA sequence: TGCATTGTGGTGGAGAAAGAGACCCAGTACTTC. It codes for CIVVEKETQYF.

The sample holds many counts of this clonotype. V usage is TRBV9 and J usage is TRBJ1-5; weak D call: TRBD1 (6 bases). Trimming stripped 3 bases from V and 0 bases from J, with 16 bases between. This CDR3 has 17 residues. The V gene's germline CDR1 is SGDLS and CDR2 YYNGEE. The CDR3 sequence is CASSAHRDNCSNQPQHF. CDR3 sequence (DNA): TGTGCCAGCAGCGCGCACCGGGACAACTGTAGCAATCAGCCCCAGCATTTT.

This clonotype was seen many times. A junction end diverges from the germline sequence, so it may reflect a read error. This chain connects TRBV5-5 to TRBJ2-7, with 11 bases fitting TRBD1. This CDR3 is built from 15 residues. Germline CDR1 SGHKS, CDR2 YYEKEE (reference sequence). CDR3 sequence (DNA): TGTGCCAGCAGCTTGGTCGATTTGGGATCCGGGACAGGGGGCTTC. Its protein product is CASSLVDLGSGTGGF.

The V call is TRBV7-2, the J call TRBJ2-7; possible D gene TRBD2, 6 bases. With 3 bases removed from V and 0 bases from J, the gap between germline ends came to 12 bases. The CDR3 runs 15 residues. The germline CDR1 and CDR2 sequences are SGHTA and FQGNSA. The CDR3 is CASSFLEGPSYEQYF. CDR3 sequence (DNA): TGTGCCAGCAGCTTCCTGGAGGGCCCCTCCTACGAGCAGTACTTC.

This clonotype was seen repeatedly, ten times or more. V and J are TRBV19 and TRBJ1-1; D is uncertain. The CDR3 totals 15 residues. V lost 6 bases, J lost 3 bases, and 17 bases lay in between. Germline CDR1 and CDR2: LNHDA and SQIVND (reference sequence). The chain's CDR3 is CASRTTTGWDTEAFF. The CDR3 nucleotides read TGTGCCAGTAGAACCACGACGGGTTGGGACACTGAAGCTTTCTTT.

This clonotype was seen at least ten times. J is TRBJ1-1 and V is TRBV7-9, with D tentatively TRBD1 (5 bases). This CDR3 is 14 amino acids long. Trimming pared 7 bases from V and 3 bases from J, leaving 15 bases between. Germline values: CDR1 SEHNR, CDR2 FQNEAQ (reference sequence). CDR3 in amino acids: CASTSNGGYTEAFF. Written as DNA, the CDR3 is TGTGCCAGCACCTCCAACGGGGGTTACACTGAAGCTTTCTTT.

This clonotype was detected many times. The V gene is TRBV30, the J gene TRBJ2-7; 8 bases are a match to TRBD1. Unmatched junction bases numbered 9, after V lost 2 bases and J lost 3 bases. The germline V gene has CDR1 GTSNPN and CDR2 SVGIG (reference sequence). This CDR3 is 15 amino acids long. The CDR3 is CAWSTRQGRFYEQYF. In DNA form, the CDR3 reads TGTGCCTGGAGTACTAGACAGGGGCGGTTCTACGAGCAGTACTTC. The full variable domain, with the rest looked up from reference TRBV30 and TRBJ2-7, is SQTIHQWPATLVQPVGSPLSLECTVEGTSNPNLYWYRQAAGRGLQLLFYSVGIGQISSEVPQNLSASRPQDRQFILSSKKLLLSDSGFYLCAWSTRQGRFYEQYFGPGTRLTVT.

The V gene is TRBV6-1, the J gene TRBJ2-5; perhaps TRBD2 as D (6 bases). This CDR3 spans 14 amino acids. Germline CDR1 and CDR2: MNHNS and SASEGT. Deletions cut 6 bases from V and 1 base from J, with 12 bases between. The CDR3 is CASREMGGQETQYF. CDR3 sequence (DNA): TGTGCCAGCAGGGAGATGGGAGGCCAAGAGACCCAGTACTTC.

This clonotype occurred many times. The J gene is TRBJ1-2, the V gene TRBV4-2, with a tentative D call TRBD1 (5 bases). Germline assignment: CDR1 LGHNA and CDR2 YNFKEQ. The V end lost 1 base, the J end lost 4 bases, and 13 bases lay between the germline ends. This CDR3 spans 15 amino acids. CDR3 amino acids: CASSQGQPQRYGYTF. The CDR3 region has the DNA TGTGCCAGCAGCCAAGGACAGCCACAACGCTATGGCTACACCTTC.

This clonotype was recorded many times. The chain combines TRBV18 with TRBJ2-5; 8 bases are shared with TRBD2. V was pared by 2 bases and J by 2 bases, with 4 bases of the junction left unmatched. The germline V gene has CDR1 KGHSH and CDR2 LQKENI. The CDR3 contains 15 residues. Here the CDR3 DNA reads TGTGCCAGCTCACCAGGACTAGCTAATCAAGAGACCCAGTACTTC. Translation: CASSPGLANQETQYF.